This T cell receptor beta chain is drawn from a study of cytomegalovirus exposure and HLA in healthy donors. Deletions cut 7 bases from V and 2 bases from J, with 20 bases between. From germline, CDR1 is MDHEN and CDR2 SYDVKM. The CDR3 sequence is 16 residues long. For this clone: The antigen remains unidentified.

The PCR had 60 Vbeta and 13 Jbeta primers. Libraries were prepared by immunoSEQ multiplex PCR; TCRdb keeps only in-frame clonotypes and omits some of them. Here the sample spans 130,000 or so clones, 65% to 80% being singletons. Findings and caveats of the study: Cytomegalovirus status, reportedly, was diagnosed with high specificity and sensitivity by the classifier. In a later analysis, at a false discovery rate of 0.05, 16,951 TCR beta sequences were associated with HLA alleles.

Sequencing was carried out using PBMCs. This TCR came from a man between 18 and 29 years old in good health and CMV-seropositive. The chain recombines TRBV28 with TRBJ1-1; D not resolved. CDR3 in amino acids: CASTTTVEYLNTEAFF. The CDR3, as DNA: TGTGCCAGCACCACAACAGTAGAGTATCTAAACACTGAAGCTTTCTTT.